These 30 T cell receptor beta chains came from one sample sequenced in a study of human T cells and chemical hapten exposure. Each CDR3 protein gets one entry after TCRdb re-called the RACE reads with MiXCR. Of around 380,000 distinct CDR3 sequences listed, roughly 5% are singletons. Time point given: patch test 1, 2 weeks after DPC sensitization. Stated treatment: therapeutic diphenylcyclopropenone sensitization with weekly scalp DPC. Sequencing used whole blood, obtained in connection with sensitization to the hapten diphenylcyclopropenone (DPC). These receptors all come from a woman aged 50 to 60 with alopecia areata. Some clones in this sample may be carry-over from other donors' samples.

The sample holds a few counts of this clonotype. The genes are TRBV29-1 and TRBJ1-1; TRBD1 agrees at 9 bases. V shed 6 bases and J 2 bases; nucleotides not matched to a gene: 10. Germline CDR1 reads SQVTM; CDR2 reads ANQGSEA. The CDR3 runs 15 residues. The CDR3 DNA is TGCAGCGTCCAGACAGGGGGGGGACCTAACACTGAAGCTTTCTTT. Its protein product is CSVQTGGGPNTEAFF.

In this sample, this clonotype turned up many times. The chain uses TRBV2 and TRBJ1-5; D is uncertain. V was pared by 7 bases and J by 5 bases, with 15 bases between. This CDR3 has 14 amino acids. Germline lookup yields CDR1 SNHLY and CDR2 FYNNEI. CDR3 loop: CASTPSNDYQPQHF. DNA for the CDR3: TGTGCCAGCACCCCATCGAACGACTATCAGCCCCAGCATTTT.

The J gene is TRBJ2-1, the V gene TRBV23-1; TRBD2 is a possible D gene (5 bases). TRBV23-1 is classed as an ORF, of uncertain function. CDR3 length: 13 amino acids. Trimming pared 2 bases from V and 8 bases from J, leaving 10 bases between. For the CDR3, the DNA is TGCGCCAGCAGTCAACGAGGGTACGATGAGCAGTTCTTC. Protein: CASSQRGYDEQFF.

V is TRBV7-2 and J is TRBJ2-5; possible D gene TRBD1, 6 bases. CDR3 size: 16 residues. CDR1 and CDR2 (germline): SGHTA, FQGNSA. V dropped 2 bases and J dropped 1 base, with 14 bases sitting between them. The CDR3 nucleotides read TGTGCCAGCAGCTTAAGAGTGCGCAGGGGCCAAGAGACCCAGTACTTC. It encodes CASSLRVRRGQETQYF. Based on the CDR3 plus reference TRBV7-2 and TRBJ2-5, the full variable domain is GAGVSQSPSNKVTEKGKDVELRCDPISGHTALYWYRQSLGQGLEFLIYFQGNSAPDKSGLPSDRFSAERTGGSVSTLTIQRTQQEDSAVYLCASSLRVRRGQETQYFGPGTRLLVL.

Ten or more counts support this clonotype. The CDR3 DNA sequence: TGCGCCAGTCTTTCTGGGACGGAGGATACGCAGTATTTT. Its translation is CASLSGTEDTQYF. The chain couples TRBV5-1 to TRBJ2-3; D possibly matches TRBD1 or TRBD2 (5 bases each). Germline CDR1 reads SGHRS; CDR2 reads YFSETQ. CDR3 length: 13 residues. V gave up 8 bases and J gave up 6 bases, with 16 bases separating them.

For this clonotype: The conserved final phenylalanine or tryptophan is absent from the CDR3, which likely points to a read error. The chain employs TRBV12-3 or TRBV12-4 and TRBJ2-5; D gene uncertain. V lost 5 bases, J lost 5 bases, and 6 bases lay in between. The CDR3 consists of 11 residues. CDR3 sequence: CASSRVETQYL. CDR3 bases: TGTGCCAGCAGTAGGGTGGAGACCCAGTACCTC.

This clonotype was detected many times. The V call is TRBV6-2 or TRBV6-3, the J call TRBJ2-3; no firm D call. Germline values: CDR1 MNHEY, CDR2 SVGEGT. This CDR3 region has 15 residues. V was pared by 6 bases and J by 8 bases, with 21 bases between. Here the CDR3 DNA reads TGTGCCAGCAGCCCACCGAATGACCCCCTTGGTACGCAGTATTTT. Its protein product is CASSPPNDPLGTQYF.

In its sample, this clonotype was seen many times. This sequence joins TRBV6-2 or TRBV6-3 and TRBJ1-4; no reliable D call. CDR1 is MNHEY and CDR2 is SVGEGT in the germline V gene. The CDR3 is made up of 13 amino acids. Trimming removed 2 bases from V and 10 bases from J, with 11 bases in between. The CDR3 coding sequence is TGTGCCAGCAGTTACGGGCTCGACGGAAAACTGTTTTTT. This sequence encodes CASSYGLDGKLFF.

This clonotype came up a few times. The chain has TRBV5-3 and TRBJ2-3; 13 positions agree with TRBD2. TRBV5-3 is placed among ORFs of uncertain function. The CDR3 spans 16 residues. The V and J ends lost 7 bases and 2 bases, in that order; junction bases with no gene match: 7. The CDR3 loop reads CARSELAGGPTDTQYF. The CDR3 coding sequence is TGTGCCAGATCTGAACTAGCGGGGGGGCCCACAGATACGCAGTATTTT.

This clonotype was counted many times. The chain recombines TRBV6-2 or TRBV6-3 with TRBJ2-1, with TRBD2 matching 14 bases. This CDR3 is 15 amino acids long. V lost 6 bases and J lost 8; bases outside the gene matches: 6. The germline V gene encodes CDR1 MNHEY and CDR2 SVGEGT. CDR3 amino acids: CASSSGTSGSDEQFF. Here the CDR3 DNA reads TGTGCCAGCAGCAGCGGGACTAGCGGGAGCGATGAGCAGTTCTTC.

This clonotype came up a few times. The rearrangement uses TRBV5-5 and TRBJ1-2, with a tentative D call TRBD1 (5 bases). The CDR3 runs to 13 residues. Germline values: CDR1 SGHKS, CDR2 YYEKEE (reference sequence). V lost 1 base to trimming and J lost 6 bases, with 10 bases between them. CDR3 bases: TGTGCCAGCAGCTTGTGGGGGTCGGATGGCTACACCTTC. It codes for CASSLWGSDGYTF.

This clonotype was seen only a few times. This chain connects TRBV21-1 to TRBJ2-7; the table's D call of TRBD2 was not tested on the DNA. TRBV21-1 is a pseudogene. There are 14 residues in the CDR3. CDR3 nucleotides: TGTGCCATTCCCTCCGAGACAAGGACCTACGAGCAGTACTTC. It specifies CAIPSETRTYEQYF.

This clonotype was found many times. The chain joins TRBV18 to TRBJ2-3, with TRBD2 as a possible D gene (6 bases). This CDR3 has 16 residues. Germline CDR1 is KGHSH and CDR2 is LQKENI. Trimming left V 3 bases short and J 3 bases short, with 16 bases between. CDR3 sequence (DNA): TGTGCCAGCTCACCGAAGCCGGGACTCCTTACAGATACGCAGTATTTT. As protein: CASSPKPGLLTDTQYF.

This clonotype was recorded a few times. The rearrangement uses TRBV6-2 or TRBV6-3 and TRBJ2-3; D remains ambiguous. Looked up from germline, CDR1 is MNHEY and CDR2 is SVGEGT. This CDR3 comprises 12 residues. V was shortened by 5 bases and J by 6 bases, with 9 bases between the two germline ends. The CDR3 DNA is TGTGCCAGCAGTAAGAGGTTGGATACGCAGTATTTT. It yields the protein CASSKRLDTQYF.

This clonotype was observed many times. The chain employs TRBV20-1 and TRBJ1-4; D gene uncertain. Per germline, CDR1 DFQATT and CDR2 SNEGSKA (reference sequence). The CDR3 covers 10 residues. CDR3 in amino acids: CRSPNEKLFF. The CDR3, as DNA: TGCAGATCCCCCAATGAAAAACTGTTTTTT.

This clonotype was seen at least ten times. This chain connects TRBV6-5 to TRBJ1-1; D possibly corresponds to TRBD1 (6 bases). The CDR3 runs to 15 residues. CDR1 is MNHEY, CDR2 SVGAGI, per germline. Trimming pared 4 bases from V and 5 bases from J, leaving 17 bases between. This CDR3 is CASSSPTGSGTEAFF. CDR3 DNA: TGTGCCAGCAGTTCCCCAACAGGGTCGGGGACTGAAGCTTTCTTT.

This clonotype has a handful of counts. The chain combines TRBV29-1 with TRBJ2-2, with D maybe TRBD1 (5 bases). Germline-derived CDR1 and CDR2 are SQVTM and ANQGSEA. V lost 6 bases and J lost 4, with 15 bases in between. The CDR3 runs to 14 residues. This chain's CDR3 is CSVRGGQGTGELFF. The CDR3 DNA reads as TGCAGCGTGAGAGGTGGGCAGGGCACCGGGGAGCTGTTTTTT.

This clonotype was counted many times. The V gene is TRBV6-1, the J gene TRBJ2-5; possibly TRBD1 or TRBD2 for D (6 bases each). Germline V lookup: CDR1 MNHNS, CDR2 SASEGT. The CDR3 sequence is 13 residues long. The V and J ends lost 6 bases and 5 bases respectively, with 13 bases between them. CDR3 sequence (DNA): TGTGCCAGCAGCATGGTCGGGGGCGAGACCCAGTACTTC. Its protein is CASSMVGGETQYF.

Only a few counts were recorded for this clonotype. J is TRBJ2-1 and V is TRBV7-2, with 9 bases lining up with TRBD2. The CDR3 covers 15 residues. V gave up 7 bases and J gave up 5 bases; unmatched junction bases: 9. Germline CDR1 is SGHTA and CDR2 is FQGNSA. The CDR3 here is CASTPRAGGNNEQFF. CDR3 in DNA: TGTGCCAGCACCCCCAGGGCGGGAGGGAACAATGAGCAGTTCTTC.

Comments on this clonotype: Being one base from a much bigger clone, this may be a read error. The chain is built from TRBV6-5 and TRBJ1-6, with D possibly matching TRBD1 (5 bases). CDR1 MNHEY and CDR2 SVGAGI come from the germline V gene. Trimming took 7 bases from V and 2 from J, leaving 15 bases between them. The CDR3 has 16 residues. CDR3 coding DNA: TGTGCCAGCATCCGAGACAGTTTCGCCTATAATTCACCCCTCCACTTT. As protein: CASIRDSFAYNSPLHF.

This clonotype was recorded many times. The V and J genes are TRBV7-2 and TRBJ1-2; D unresolved. CDR1 SGHTA and CDR2 FQGNSA come from the germline V gene. The CDR3 has 14 amino acids. Trimming stripped 4 bases from V and 0 bases from J, with 9 bases between. CDR3 DNA sequence: TGTGCCAGCAGCTACGATAGTTCTAACTATGGCTACACCTTC. Encoded protein: CASSYDSSNYGYTF.

This clonotype was seen only a few times. The chain has TRBV4-3 and TRBJ2-7; possibly TRBD1 for D (5 bases). The germline V and J ends were trimmed by 0 bases and 2 bases, with 14 bases remaining between them. The CDR3 spans 16 residues. Germline V gene data show CDR1 as LGHNA and CDR2 as YSLEER. The CDR3 DNA reads TGCGCCAGCAGCCAAGATCACGGTTTAGGGGCCTACGAGCAGTACTTC. Encoded protein: CASSQDHGLGAYEQYF.

This clonotype was detected ten times or more. The chain joins TRBV29-1 to TRBJ1-4; D is ambiguous. Germline lookup yields CDR1 SQVTM and CDR2 ANQGSEA. The CDR3 spans 16 residues. V lost 2 bases to trimming and J lost 3 bases, with 16 bases between them. CDR3 sequence reads: CSVESWGRSSNEKLFF. CDR3 in DNA: TGCAGCGTTGAATCTTGGGGAAGAAGTTCTAATGAAAAACTGTTTTTT.

This rearrangement joins TRBV29-1 to TRBJ2-3; the match to TRBD1 covers 10 bases. The CDR3 is made up of 15 amino acids. Germline loops: CDR1 SQVTM, CDR2 ANQGSEA. The V gene end was trimmed by 6 bases and the J gene end by 1 base; junction bases not matched to a gene: 7. CDR3 DNA sequence: TGCAGCGTCTGGGACAGGGGATGGGGCACAGATACGCAGTATTTT. The encoded protein is CSVWDRGWGTDTQYF.

This clonotype showed up just a few times. The J gene is TRBJ2-7, the V gene TRBV5-1, with D perhaps TRBD1 (6 bases). Between the trimmed V and J ends, which lost 2 bases and 5 bases, there was a span of 11 bases. This CDR3 is 13 amino acids long. Germline CDR1 SGHRS, CDR2 YFSETQ. The CDR3 DNA sequence: TGCGCCAGCAGCTTAGACAGGTTGGACGAGCAGTACTTC. This translates into CASSLDRLDEQYF.

The chain recombines TRBV5-5 with TRBJ2-3; 10 bases agree with TRBD1. The CDR3 has 16 amino acids. Germline loops: CDR1 SGHKS, CDR2 YYEKEE (reference sequence). Unmatched junction bases numbered 8, after V lost 3 bases and J lost 4 bases. The CDR3 here is CASSWKTGGASDTQYF. DNA for the CDR3: TGTGCCAGCAGCTGGAAGACAGGGGGCGCATCAGATACGCAGTATTTT.

This clonotype appeared a few times. The V gene is TRBV25-1, the J gene TRBJ1-1; D remains ambiguous. Germline V gives CDR1 MGHDK, CDR2 SYGVNS. The CDR3 spans 11 residues. The V gene lost 3 bases and the J gene lost 10 bases, with 9 bases spanning the gap. CDR3 sequence reads: CASSEAGRAFF. The CDR3 DNA reads TGTGCCAGCAGTGAGGCCGGGCGAGCTTTCTTT.

At least ten counts were recorded for this clonotype. The CDR3: CASSDGNGYTF. The DNA of the CDR3 is TGTGCCAGCTCCGACGGGAATGGCTACACCTTC. The chain employs TRBV6-5 and TRBJ1-2; D is undetermined. Germline CDR1 MNHEY, CDR2 SVGAGI. V was pared by 8 bases and J by 6 bases, with 10 bases between. The CDR3 consists of 11 residues.

This clonotype was observed at least ten times. The V call is TRBV29-1, the J call TRBJ1-2; TRBD1 is a possible D gene (5 bases). The CDR3 extends over 13 amino acids. Germline-derived CDR1 and CDR2 are SQVTM and ANQGSEA. Deletions cut 0 bases from V and 6 bases from J, with 11 bases between. CDR3 bases: TGCAGCGTTGAAGATAGTACAGGCAATGGCTACACCTTC. This encodes CSVEDSTGNGYTF.

In this sample, this clonotype turned up many times. The V gene is TRBV9, the J gene TRBJ1-1; D ambiguous. The CDR3 is 14 amino acids. V lost 0 bases and J 1 base, leaving 7 bases between the germline ends. Germline V gene lookup returns CDR1 SGDLS and CDR2 YYNGEE. The DNA for the CDR3 is TGTGCCAGCAGCGTAGTACCGGAGAACACTGAAGCTTTCTTT. Translation: CASSVVPENTEAFF.